The next 16 T cell receptor gamma chains were all read from a single sample in a study of gamma delta lymphoproliferative disorders and STAT genes. Sequencing used genomic DNA taken from PBMCs of patients and controls. TCRdb ran CATT on the multiplex PCR reads. The data show over 3,500 gamma-chain clones, with about 6.5% seen just once and approximately 37% held by the top ten. The sequenced sample was blood. These receptors were obtained from a human donor in good health.

This clone is deemed medium-sized. Because the CDR3's place on the DNA is in doubt, the DNA is left out and the CDR3 is given as listed by TCRdb. No call exists for the J gene, whereas the V gene is TRGV11. TRGV11 is treated as an ORF (open reading frame) with a function not yet certain. The CDR3 region is 17 residues in length, termini included. The CDR3 reads CTTVPAGFLGLGYKKLF.

This clone is deemed medium-sized. The V gene is TRGV4, the J gene TRGJ1 or TRGJ2. In the absence of a J gene in TCRdb, the DNA was matched to germline to assign it here. The V segment lost 0 bases and the J segment 7 bases; nucleotides outside the gene matches: 9. The CDR3 sequence is 14 residues long. Germline V gives CDR1 EGSTGY, CDR2 YDSYTSSV. This CDR3 reads CATWDGPIEYKKLF. The CDR3 DNA is TGTGCCACCTGGGATGGGCCAATCGAATATAAGAAACTCTTT.

In its sample, this clone is medium-sized. The J gene is TRGJ1 or TRGJ2, the V gene TRGV3. The J gene, not given by TCRdb, was assigned here from a germline match of the nucleotide sequence. From germline, CDR1 is VTNTFY and CDR2 YDVSTARD (reference sequence). J was trimmed by 10 bases and V by 0 bases; bases with no gene match: 6. The CDR3 totals 12 residues. CDR3 loop: CATWDRVCKKLF. The DNA of the CDR3 is TGTGCCACCTGGGACAGGGTTTGCAAGAAACTCTTT.

This clone is deemed medium-sized. This rearrangement joins TRGV3 to TRGJ1 or TRGJ2. The J gene, left out of TCRdb, was set here by checking the DNA against germline. Per germline, CDR1 VTNTFY and CDR2 YDVSTARD (reference sequence). This CDR3 has 16 amino acids. V lost 0 bases to trimming and J lost 1 base; unmatched junction nucleotides: 9. CDR3 protein: CATWDRRGYNYYKKLF. CDR3 coding DNA: TGTGCCACCTGGGACAGGCGGGGCTACAATTATTATAAGAAACTCTTT.

This clone is deemed medium-sized (0.01 to 0.1%). CDR3 sequence (DNA): TGTGCTGCGTGGGCTACCTTTCCCTTATATACCACTGGTTGGTTCAAGATATTT. Its protein is CAAWATFPLYTTGWFKIF. The chain employs TRGV10 and TRGJP1. TCRdb does not report a J gene; here it was assigned by matching the DNA to germline references. TRGV10 falls under the ORF class, with uncertain function. CDR3 length: 18 amino acids. J lost 0 bases, V lost 8 bases, and 16 bases had no gene match.

This clone was seen many times. The V gene is TRGV10, the J gene TRGJ1 or TRGJ2. The J gene was not available in TCRdb and was assigned here by matching the DNA to germline segments. TRGV10 is flagged as an ORF with uncertain function. Unmatched junction bases numbered 16, after V lost 8 bases and J lost 2 bases. CDR3 length: 16 residues. For the CDR3, the DNA is TGTGCTGCGTGGGATTATATGGGGGATGATTATTATAAGAAACTCTTT. Translated, it gives CAAWDYMGDDYYKKLF.

This clone came up many times. This chain links TRGV2 with TRGJ1 or TRGJ2. TCRdb gives no J gene; it was assigned here by matching the DNA to germline. V dropped 0 bases and J dropped 0; count of bases not matched to a gene: 20. The length of the CDR3 is 20 residues. The germline gives CDR1 EGSNGY, CDR2 YDSYNSKV. The CDR3 reads CATWDGRPKTLNSNYYKKLF. The CDR3 coding sequence is TGTGCCACCTGGGACGGGCGTCCCAAAACCCTAAATTCGAATTATTATAAGAAACTCTTT.

This clone counts as medium-sized. The rearrangement uses TRGV8 and TRGJ1 or TRGJ2. Assignment of the J gene here rests on matching the DNA to germline, because TCRdb gives none. The V segment lost 5 bases and the J segment 12 bases; nucleotides outside the gene matches: 4. The germline V gene encodes CDR1 VENAVY and CDR2 YDSYNSRV. The CDR3 runs to 9 residues. In DNA form, the CDR3 reads TGTGCCACCTGGGTAACGAAACTCTTT. It codes for CATWVTKLF.

Of note for this clone: A read error likely explains why the TCRdb protein, taken from a much larger clone, differs from this DNA's translation at residue 7; the protein shown is translated from the DNA. The J gene is TRGJP, the V gene TRGV9. Germline matching of the DNA provided the J gene here, since TCRdb leaves it blank. Unmatched junction bases numbered 2, after V lost 0 bases and J lost 6 bases. The germline V gene encodes CDR1 GITISATS and CDR2 ISYDGTV (reference sequence). The CDR3 has 16 amino acids. The CDR3 loop is CALWEVRELGKKIKVF. The DNA of the CDR3 is TGTGCCTTGTGGGAGGTGAGAGAGTTGGGCAAAAAAATCAAGGTATTT.

This clone was seen many times. The J gene went uncalled, whereas the V gene is TRGV2. The germline V gene encodes CDR1 EGSNGY and CDR2 YDSYNSKV. The CDR3 loop spans 11 amino acids. This chain's CDR3 is CATWDGPQRLF. DNA for the CDR3: TGTGCCACCTGGGACGGGCCCCAAAGACTCTTT.

This clone is judged medium-sized (0.01 to 0.1%). The chain employs TRGV4 and TRGJ1 or TRGJ2. Assignment of the J gene here rests on matching the DNA to germline, because TCRdb gives none. With 3 bases clipped from V and 9 bases from J, the junction kept 11 bases outside the gene matches. CDR3 length: 13 amino acids. Germline V gene sequence: CDR1 EGSTGY, CDR2 YDSYTSSV. CDR3 residues: CATWDSTFTKKLF. The CDR3, as DNA: TGTGCCACCTGGGATTCAACTTTTACTAAGAAACTCTTT.

The table lists this clone with many counts. The rearrangement joins TRGV5 to TRGJ1 or TRGJ2. TCRdb supplies no J gene; here it was assigned by aligning the nucleotide sequence to germline. V was clipped by 1 base and J by 11 bases; unmatched bases: 11. The CDR3 covers 13 residues. Germline V gene sequence: CDR1 VINAFY, CDR2 YDVSNSKD. The CDR3 protein is CATWDSQTPEKLF. CDR3 bases: TGTGCCACCTGGGACAGCCAAACTCCGGAGAAACTCTTT.

This clone showed up many times. J is TRGJ1 or TRGJ2 and V is TRGV2. TCRdb carries no J gene annotation; the J gene was assigned here by matching the DNA with germline. V lost 3 bases and J lost 2; bases outside the gene matches: 13. Germline CDR1 reads EGSNGY; CDR2 reads YDSYNSKV. The CDR3 is made up of 16 amino acids. DNA for the CDR3: TGTGCCACCTGGGACATCCCGGAAGAGGATTATTATAAGAAACTCTTT. This translates into CATWDIPEEDYYKKLF.

This clone is medium-sized (0.01 to 0.1%) by share. The rearrangement links TRGV10 to TRGJ1 or TRGJ2. TCRdb carries no J gene annotation; the J gene was assigned here by matching the DNA with germline. TRGV10 is treated as an ORF (open reading frame) with a function not yet certain. V trimming: 8 bases; J trimming: 7 bases; junction bases outside the gene matches: 9. CDR3 length: 12 residues. The CDR3 here is CAAWDFGYKKLF. CDR3 DNA: TGTGCTGCGTGGGATTTTGGCTATAAGAAACTCTTT.

By its share, this clone is medium-sized. The chain uses TRGV11 and TRGJ1 or TRGJ2. Here the J gene was assigned by germline matching of the DNA, as TCRdb has none. TRGV11 is annotated as an ORF whose role is uncertain. V shed 4 bases and J 10 bases; nucleotides not matched to a gene: 13. The CDR3 runs 14 residues. The CDR3 DNA is TGTGCCTGCTGGATTAGCCCCTTGAGTTTGAAGAAACTCTTT. Protein product: CACWISPLSLKKLF.

This clone was recorded many times. The V call is TRGV8, the J call TRGJ1 or TRGJ2. Here the J gene was assigned by germline matching of the DNA, as TCRdb has none. This CDR3 is built from 10 residues. The junction had 3 bases not matched to a gene; V was cut back by 3 bases and J by 10 bases. Germline V gives CDR1 VENAVY, CDR2 YDSYNSRV. The CDR3 nucleotides are TGTGCCACCTGGGATCACAAGAAACTCTTT. It yields the protein CATWDHKKLF.